Sequencing of this T cell receptor beta chain was carried out in a study of blood T cell repertoires in COVID-19 (dated by TCRdb to about 2020). About the study as a whole: Collaborator samples came from the United States, Italy and Spain and covered acute and convalescent phases of COVID-19. The repertoires were made available in a free public database intended to serve as a resource for research on the immune response to SARS-CoV-2. Where HLA class I and class II types were available, the types were taken from metadata supplied by the sample provider, not from assay-based typing. The samples were drawn from two sources: the first 160 participants of the ongoing ImmuneRACE study, and 1,000 to 1,500 subjects contributed by 6 global collaborators. The prospective study material was composed of cDNA or gDNA derived from T cells, B-cell-depleted T cells, or PBMCs. The sample metadata nearly always contained a de-identified subject ID, COVID-19 status, age in years and sex. The dataset comprised deeply sampled blood TCRbeta repertoires from subjects exposed to, actively infected with, or recovered from COVID-19.

TCRbeta CDR3 regions were amplified from genomic DNA by means of the immunoSEQ Assay, a bias-controlled multiplex PCR. Per the source publication's procedure: The number of nucleated cells in each sample was estimated from the amplification of reference gene primers within the assay. To quantify the absolute abundance of each unique TCRbeta CDR3 rearrangement, sequence reads were collapsed and filtered. Productive Simpson clonality was computed per sample as the square root of Simpson's diversity index over productive rearrangements. TCRdb's version of the immuneACCESS table is confined to in-frame rearrangements and falls short of the full clone set. An unresolved V gene accounts for under half of the shortfall where checked; the remainder is of unknown origin. V, J and clone size are taken as reported in that table, and D and trimming were inferred from the DNA itself. The sample records 350,000 or so clones, 89% of which are singletons. The ten largest clones represent under 5% of the sample.

One collaborating source in Seattle enrolled patients while the patients were actively infected and followed the patients over time throughout the course of disease. Each collaborating institution followed its own protocols to collect whole blood in K2EDTA tubes. Collaborator samples were shipped for TCRbeta analysis as frozen whole blood, isolated PBMCs, or DNA extracted from either sample type. The CDR3 starts with the cysteine, ends with the phenylalanine, and has 15 residues. Only CDR3 DNA is held: 45 bases, read in frame from base 1. Per the germline V gene, SGHRS is the CDR1 and YFSETQ is the CDR2. The junction carries 16 bases between V and J, which are trimmed by 4 bases and 4 bases respectively. Study-wide findings and limitations: The quantity of clinical and demographic metadata differed by source and by participant and was supplied without curation.

On this clone: It has no known antigen specificity. No much larger clone is present one base from it, and per-base qualities are unavailable.

The receptor comes from a woman between 55 and 75 years old with COVID-19, enrolled during active disease. This chain joins TRBV5-1 to TRBJ2-3; TRBD2 is a possible D gene, resting on 6 matching bases. Sequenced sample: peripheral blood. CDR3 sequence: CASSPLRGGADTQYF. The sequence in DNA is TGCGCCAGCAGCCCGCTACGAGGAGGGGCAGATACGCAGTATTTT.